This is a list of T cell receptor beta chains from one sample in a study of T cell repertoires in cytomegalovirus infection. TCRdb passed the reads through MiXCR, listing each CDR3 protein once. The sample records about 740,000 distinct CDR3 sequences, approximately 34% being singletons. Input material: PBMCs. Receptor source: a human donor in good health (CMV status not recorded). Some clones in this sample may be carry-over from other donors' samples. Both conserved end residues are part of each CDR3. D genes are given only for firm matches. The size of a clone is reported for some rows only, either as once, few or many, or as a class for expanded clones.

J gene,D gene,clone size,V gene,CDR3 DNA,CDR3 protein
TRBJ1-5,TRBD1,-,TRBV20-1,TGCAGTGCTAGAGATCCTGGGACAGGGTTTCAGCCCCAGCATTTT,CSARDPGTGFQPQHF
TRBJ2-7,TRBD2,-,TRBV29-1,TGCAGCGCGCGGACTAGCGGGACTCAGCAGTACTTC,CSARTSGTQQYF
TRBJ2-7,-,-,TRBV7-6,TGTGCCAGCAGCCCGTTAGCGAGCGCCTACGAGCAGTACTTC,CASSPLASAYEQYF
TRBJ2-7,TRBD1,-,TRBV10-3,TGTGCCATCAGTACCAGACAGGGAAGGACCTACGAGCAGTACTTC,CAISTRQGRTYEQYF
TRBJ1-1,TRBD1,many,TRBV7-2,TGTGCCAGCAGCGGACGGACAGGGGACACTGAAGCTTTCTTT,CASSGRTGDTEAFF
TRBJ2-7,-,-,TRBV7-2,TGTGCCAGCAGCTCCCCACCGGGTGGTTTGGGCTACGAGCAGTCCTTC,CASSSPPGGLGYEQSF
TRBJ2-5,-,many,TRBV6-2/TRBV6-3,TGTGCCAGCAGTTACCCTGACAGAACGGGCGAAGAGACCCAGTACTTC,CASSYPDRTGEETQYF
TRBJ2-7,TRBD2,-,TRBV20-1,TGCAGTGCTAGAGACTTTCTAGCGGGGAACTACGAGCAGTACTTC,CSARDFLAGNYEQYF
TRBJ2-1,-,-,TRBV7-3,TGTGCCAGCAGCTTAATCCCGACCAGCTCCTACAATGAGCAGTTCTTC,CASSLIPTSSYNEQFF
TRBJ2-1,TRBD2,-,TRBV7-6,TGTGCCAGCAGCCAGGGGACTAGCATGGCCTACAATGAGCAGTTCTTC,CASSQGTSMAYNEQFF
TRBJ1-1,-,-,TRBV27,TGTGCCAGCAGCCCAGGACAGTGGATCGTCTCGTGGTTCTTT,CASSPGQWIVSWFF
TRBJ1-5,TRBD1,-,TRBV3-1,TGTGCCAGCAGCCCCATGGCACGGGGGACAGACAATCAGCCCCAGCATTTT,CASSPMARGTDNQPQHF
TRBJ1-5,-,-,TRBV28,TGTGCCAGCAAATTGGGAGGCACCAATCAGCCCCAGCATTTT,CASKLGGTNQPQHF
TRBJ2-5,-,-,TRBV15,TGTGCCACCAGCAGAGTTGTCGATGTTTGGCGGGGCCCCCAAGAGACCCAGTACTTC,CATSRVVDVWRGPQETQYF
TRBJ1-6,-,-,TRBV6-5,TGTGCCAGCAGTTACTCCCGGACAGTCCACAATTCACCCCTCCACTTT,CASSYSRTVHNSPLHF
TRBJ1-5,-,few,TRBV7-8,TGTGCCAGCAATCGTGGCTTTAGCAATCAGCCCCAGCATTTT,CASNRGFSNQPQHF
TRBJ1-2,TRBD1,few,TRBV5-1,TGCGCCAGCAGCCACTCCGGGACAGACATCTATGGCTACACCTTC,CASSHSGTDIYGYTF
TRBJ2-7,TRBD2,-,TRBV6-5,TGTGCCAGCAGTACCTCCTCTAGCGGGTGGAGCTCCTACGAGCAGTACTTC,CASSTSSSGWSSYEQYF
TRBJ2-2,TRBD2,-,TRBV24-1,TGTGCCACCAGTGATTTGCGGGGCGGGAGGGTTAGTACTGGAGCGAACACCGGGGAGCTGTTTTTT,CATSDLRGGRVSTGANTGELFF
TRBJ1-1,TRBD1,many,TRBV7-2,TGTGCCAGCAGCCTAGGACAGGGGGGGTCTGAAGCTTTCTTT,CASSLGQGGSEAFF
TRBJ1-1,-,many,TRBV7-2,TGTGCCAGCAGCTTAGCGCACGGGGAGATGAACACTGAAGCTTTCTTT,CASSLAHGEMNTEAFF
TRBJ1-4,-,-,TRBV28,TGTGCCAGCAGTTCCCGCTTTGAAAAACTGTTTTTT,CASSSRFEKLFF
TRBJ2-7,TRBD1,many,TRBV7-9,TGTGCCAGCAGCTCCCCCGGGACAGTGGTCCACGAGCAGTACTTC,CASSSPGTVVHEQYF
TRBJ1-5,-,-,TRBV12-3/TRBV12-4,TGTGCCAGCAGTTTCTCGGCGGGTAATCAGCCCCAGCATTTT,CASSFSAGNQPQHF
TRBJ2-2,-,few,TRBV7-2,TGTGCCAGCAGCTTAGCGGGGGGCTTGGGGGAGCTGTTTTTT,CASSLAGGLGELFF
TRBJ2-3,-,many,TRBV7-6,TGTGCCAGTTCACCGGCGGGCTTGAGGGGAACGCAGTATTTT,CASSPAGLRGTQYF
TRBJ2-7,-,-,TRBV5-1,TGCGCCAGCAGCTTGGAAGGGTGGGGCTACGAGCAGTACTTC,CASSLEGWGYEQYF
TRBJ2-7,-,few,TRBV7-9,TGTGCCAGCAGCTCGCCCGAGAGCGAGGACTACGAGCAGTACTTC,CASSSPESEDYEQYF
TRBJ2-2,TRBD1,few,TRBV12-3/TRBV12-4,TGTGCCAGCAGTTTTGACCCCAGACAGGGCGGCACCGGGGAGCTGTTTTTT,CASSFDPRQGGTGELFF
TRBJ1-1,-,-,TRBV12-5,TGTGCTAGTGTCCCGGACGGCCGCGACACTGAAGCTTTCTTT,CASVPDGRDTEAFF
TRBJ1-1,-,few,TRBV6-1,TGTGCCAGCAGTGAACTCAGCCCCCCGCGGAACACTGAAGCTTTCTTT,CASSELSPPRNTEAFF
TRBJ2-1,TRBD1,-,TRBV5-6,TGTGCCAGCAGCTCGACAGGGGGCACCTACAATGAGCAGTTCTTC,CASSSTGGTYNEQFF
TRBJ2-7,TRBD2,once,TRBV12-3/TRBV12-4,TGTGCCAGCAGTTTAGACAGGGGACTAGCGGGAGTTTACGAGCAGTACTTC,CASSLDRGLAGVYEQYF
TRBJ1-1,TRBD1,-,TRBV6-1,TGTGCCAGCAGCACGGACAGGGCCGATGAAGCTTTCTTT,CASSTDRADEAFF
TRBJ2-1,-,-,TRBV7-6,TGTGCCAGCAGCTTAGCGGTCCGTGGAGAGCAGTTCTTC,CASSLAVRGEQFF
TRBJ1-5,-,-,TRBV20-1,TGCAGTGCTCATGTTAGGGGTGCCAATCAGCCCCAGCATTTT,CSAHVRGANQPQHF
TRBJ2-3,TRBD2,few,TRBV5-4,TGTGCCAGCAGCCTTGGGACTAGCGGGGTGACAGATACGCAGTATTTT,CASSLGTSGVTDTQYF
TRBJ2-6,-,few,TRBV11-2,TGTGCCAGCAGCCCTGGGGCTAACTCTGGGGCCAACGTCCTGACTTTC,CASSPGANSGANVLTF
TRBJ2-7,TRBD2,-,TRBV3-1,TGTGCCAGCAGCCCACCGACTAGCCTGGAGCAGTACTTC,CASSPPTSLEQYF
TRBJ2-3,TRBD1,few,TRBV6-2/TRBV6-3,TGTGCCAGCAGTATTGGAAGTTTAGGGGGCGATTATCGAGATACGCAGTATTTT,CASSIGSLGGDYRDTQYF
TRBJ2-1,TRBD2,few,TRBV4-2,TGTGCCAGCAGCCAAGATAGGCTAGCGGGGAATGAGCAGTTCTTC,CASSQDRLAGNEQFF
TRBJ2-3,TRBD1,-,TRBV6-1,TGTGCCAGCAGTTCTGGGACAGGGGGAGGAGATACGCAGTATTTT,CASSSGTGGGDTQYF
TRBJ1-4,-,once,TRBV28,TGTGCCAGCAGCACCCCGACGGGGGGCGAAAAACTGTTTTTT,CASSTPTGGEKLFF